These 14 T cell receptor beta chains share one sample of origin, sequenced in a study of human T cells and chemical hapten exposure. Time point: patch test 3, about 24 weeks after DPC sensitization. Described treatment: therapeutic diphenylcyclopropenone sensitization with weekly scalp DPC. Via MiXCR, TCRdb re-called the RACE reads, giving one row per CDR3 protein. The top ten clones hold roughly 2.5% of a sample with approximately 110,000 distinct CDR3 sequences, under 35% of them seen once. This specimen was whole blood, taken in connection with sensitization to the hapten diphenylcyclopropenone (DPC). All receptors come from a man aged 40-49 years with alopecia areata. Some clones in this sample may be carry-over from other donors' samples.

This clonotype was recorded a few times. The gene calls are TRBV29-1 and TRBJ2-1; no clear D gene. Germline V gene sequence: CDR1 SQVTM, CDR2 ANQGSEA. The CDR3 loop spans 11 amino acids. With 6 bases removed from V and 4 bases from J, the gap between germline ends came to 7 bases. The CDR3 nucleotides read TGCAGCGTCCCGAATTACAATGAGCAGTTCTTC. It translates to CSVPNYNEQFF.

This clonotype showed up just a few times. The V gene is TRBV20-1, the J gene TRBJ1-1; maybe TRBD1 (6 bases). Germline CDR1 reads DFQATT; CDR2 reads SNEGSKA (reference sequence). Trimming pared 8 bases from V and 4 bases from J, leaving 14 bases between. The CDR3 totals 12 residues. This chain's CDR3 is CSTLGGPTEAFF. The CDR3 DNA is TGCAGTACCCTAGGGGGACCCACTGAAGCTTTCTTT.

This clonotype was seen more than once but under ten times. V and J are TRBV6-2 or TRBV6-3 and TRBJ2-5, with TRBD1 matching over 8 bases. This CDR3 region has 13 residues. The V gene end was trimmed by 7 bases and the J gene end by 2 bases; junction bases not matched to a gene: 3. Germline CDR1 and CDR2: MNHEY and SVGEGT. The CDR3 sequence is CASTWTGQETQYF. The CDR3 bases are TGTGCCAGCACCTGGACAGGGCAAGAGACCCAGTACTTC.

This clonotype has only a few counts. The chain links TRBV29-1 to TRBJ1-2, with D unclear. V lost 6 bases and J lost 6, with 11 bases in between. This CDR3 has 11 amino acids. In germline, CDR1 is SQVTM, CDR2 ANQGSEA. This CDR3 is CSVVGYDGYTF. The DNA for the CDR3 is TGCAGCGTCGTGGGGTATGATGGCTACACCTTC. Full variable domain (missing parts from reference TRBV29-1 and TRBJ1-2): SAVISQKPSRDICQRGTSLTIQCQVDSQVTMMFWYRQQPGQSLTLIATANQGSEATYESGFVIDKFPISRPNLTFSTLTVSNMSPEDSSIYLCSVVGYDGYTFGSGTRLTVV.

The chain recombines TRBV27 with TRBJ2-7, with TRBD1 identical over 7 bases. Germline CDR1 is MNHEY and CDR2 is SMNVEV (reference sequence). V was pared by 5 bases and J by 5 bases, with 6 bases of the junction left unmatched. This CDR3 comprises 13 residues. CDR3 residues: CASSKTGFDEQYV. CDR3 DNA sequence: TGTGCCAGCAGTAAGACAGGGTTTGACGAGCAGTACGTC.

V usage is TRBV7-9 and J usage is TRBJ1-1; 9 bases align to TRBD1. Per the germline V gene, CDR1 is SEHNR and CDR2 is FQNEAQ (reference sequence). The CDR3 is 13 residues long. Trimming removed 5 bases from V and 4 bases from J; junction bases left unmatched: 2. CDR3 loop: CASSQTGGTEAFF. The CDR3 bases are TGTGCCAGCAGCCAGACAGGGGGCACTGAAGCTTTCTTT.

This clonotype was recorded a few times. This chain connects TRBV5-4 to TRBJ2-1; no firm D call. Germline V gene lookup returns CDR1 SGHNT and CDR2 YYREEE (reference sequence). Between the trimmed V and J ends, which lost 7 bases and 6 bases, there was a span of 8 bases. The CDR3 length is 11 residues. The CDR3 sequence is CASQLANEQFF. The DNA of the CDR3 is TGTGCCAGCCAACTTGCCAATGAGCAGTTCTTC. The variable domain in full, with the rest retrieved from reference TRBV5-4 and TRBJ2-1, is ETGVTQSPTHLIKTRGQQVTLRCSSQSGHNTVSWYQQALGQGPQFIFQYYREEENGRGNFPPRFSGLQFPNYSSELNVNALELDDSALYLCASQLANEQFFGPGTRLTVL.

This clonotype showed up just a few times. The rearrangement joins TRBV7-9 to TRBJ1-2, with 8 bases aligning to TRBD1. The CDR3 extends over 15 amino acids. V shed 2 bases, J shed 5 bases, and the junction held 7 bases outside the gene matches. CDR1 SEHNR and CDR2 FQNEAQ come from the germline V gene (reference sequence). CDR3 in DNA: TGTGCCAGCAGCTTAAAGGTTCAGGGGGCGTATGGCTACACCTTC. Its translation: CASSLKVQGAYGYTF.

V gene TRBV6-5 combines with J gene TRBJ2-3; TRBD2 might be the D (6 bases). From germline, CDR1 is MNHEY and CDR2 SVGAGI. Trimming pared 4 bases from V and 2 bases from J, leaving 16 bases between. CDR3 length equals 16 residues. In nucleotides, the CDR3 is TGTGCCAGCAGTTCGCCCAGGCGGGGATACACAGATACGCAGTATTTT. The encoded protein is CASSSPRRGYTDTQYF.

This chain links TRBV11-3 with TRBJ2-1, with D unresolved. CDR3 length: 12 residues. Per germline, CDR1 SGHNT and CDR2 YENEEA. V was trimmed by 5 bases and J by 13 bases, leaving 15 bases between them. The CDR3 spells CASSQGSWEQFF. The CDR3 DNA reads TGTGCCAGCAGCCAAGGGTCGTGGGAACAGTTCTTC. The complete variable domain, with remaining parts taken from reference TRBV11-3 and TRBJ2-1, reads EAGVVQSPRYKIIEKKQPVAFWCNPISGHNTLYWYLQNLGQGPELLIRYENEEAVDDSQLPKDRFSAERLKGVDSTLKIQPAELGDSAVYLCASSQGSWEQFFGPGTRLTVL.

This rearrangement joins TRBV13 to TRBJ2-3, with no clear D. The CDR3 is 13 residues long. Germline V gives CDR1 PRHDT, CDR2 FYEKMQ (reference sequence). V lost 3 bases to trimming and J lost 2 bases, with 6 bases between them. The chain's CDR3 is CASSFQVTDTQYF. The CDR3, as DNA: TGTGCCAGCAGCTTCCAGGTCACAGATACGCAGTATTTT.

The V call is TRBV28, the J call TRBJ2-3; D call uncertain. Germline assignment: CDR1 MDHEN and CDR2 SYDVKM. CDR3 size: 14 residues. The V and J ends lost 5 bases and 9 bases respectively, with 18 bases between them. In nucleotides, the CDR3 is TGTGCCAGCAGTAGCACCGGGCCTTTACGAACGCAGTATTTT. It yields the protein CASSSTGPLRTQYF.

This chain connects TRBV12-3 or TRBV12-4 to TRBJ2-3; D gene uncertain. This CDR3 is 13 amino acids long. V lost 7 bases, J lost 2 bases, and 10 bases lay in between. CDR3 residues: CASTRGATDTQYF. The CDR3 nucleotides read TGTGCCAGCACCCGAGGAGCCACAGATACGCAGTATTTT.

The chain joins TRBV2 to TRBJ1-4; perhaps TRBD1 as D (6 bases). V lost 2 bases to trimming and J lost 8 bases, with 12 bases between them. This CDR3 is 14 amino acids long. Germline CDR1 is SNHLY and CDR2 is FYNNEI. The CDR3 DNA is TGTGCCAGCAGTGAATGGCAGGGGCGGGAAAAACTGTTTTTT. Protein product: CASSEWQGREKLFF.